These 30 T cell receptor beta chains share one sample of origin, sequenced in a study of blood T cell repertoires in COVID-19 (dated by TCRdb to the early 2020s). The method behind the library was the immunoSEQ multiplex PCR assay. TCRdb holds this immuneACCESS table with in-frame rearrangements only. Some clones are missing; in checked studies, unresolved V genes explain under half, and the rest has no known cause. The sample table contains 140,000 or so clones; only one count was recorded for about four fifths of them. Around 3.4% of the sample rests with the top ten. The sequenced sample was peripheral blood. Receptors originate from a man aged 70-80 years who had recovered from COVID-19.

The chain joins TRBV19 to TRBJ2-7; TRBD2 might be the D (6 bases). The CDR3 contains 15 residues. CDR1 LNHDA and CDR2 SQIVND come from the germline V gene (reference sequence). The V end was cut by 4 bases, the J end by 5 bases, with 18 bases between. The CDR3 loop is CASSRGEKSAHEQYF. In DNA form, the CDR3 reads TGTGCCAGTAGTAGGGGGGAGAAAAGCGCCCACGAGCAGTACTTC.

The rearrangement joins TRBV19 to TRBJ1-5, with 9 bases that match TRBD1. The ends lost 6 bases at V and 7 bases at J; junction bases unmatched: 4. This CDR3 is built from 13 residues. Per germline, CDR1 LNHDA and CDR2 SQIVND (reference sequence). The CDR3 coding sequence is TGTGCCAGTAGGGGACAGGGCTACCAGCCCCAGCATTTT. It is translated as CASRGQGYQPQHF.

This clone has a handful of counts. The chain recombines TRBV2 with TRBJ1-1; 12 bases match TRBD1. CDR1 and CDR2 (germline): SNHLY, FYNNEI. The CDR3 sequence is 15 residues long. The J segment lost 11 bases and the V segment lost 1 base, leaving 8 bases of the junction unmatched. The CDR3 protein is CASSEETGQGANAFF. For the CDR3, the DNA is TGTGCCAGCAGTGAAGAGACGGGACAGGGGGCAAACGCTTTCTTT.

This clone was counted a few times. The rearrangement links TRBV19 to TRBJ2-7; 10 nucleotides line up with TRBD1. In germline, CDR1 is LNHDA, CDR2 SQIVND (reference sequence). The CDR3 has 14 residues. V lost 8 bases to trimming and J lost 7 bases; unmatched junction nucleotides: 11. The CDR3 region is CASSGDRGPGEQYF. The DNA for the CDR3 is TGTGCCAGTTCTGGGGACAGGGGCCCCGGGGAGCAGTACTTC.

This chain uses TRBV7-3 with TRBJ2-1; D possibly corresponds to TRBD1 (6 bases). Germline CDR1 SGHTA, CDR2 FQGTGA. Trimming pared 5 bases from V and 1 base from J, leaving 12 bases between. CDR3 length: 15 residues. CDR3 loop: CASSADSSSYNEQFF. The CDR3 region has the DNA TGTGCCAGCAGCGCGGACAGCAGTTCCTACAATGAGCAGTTCTTC.

The rearrangement uses TRBV30 and TRBJ1-4; 7 positions match TRBD1. The CDR3 has 13 amino acids. The germline gives CDR1 GTSNPN, CDR2 SVGIG (reference sequence). The trim removed 6 bases at V and 8 bases at J, leaving 9 bases unmatched. This CDR3 reads CACEGGSREKLFF. CDR3 nucleotide sequence: TGTGCCTGTGAAGGGGGCTCACGGGAAAAACTGTTTTTT.

CDR3 sequence (DNA): TGTGCCAGCAGCCAACGGGGGACCCCCGGGGAGCTGTTTTTT. It codes for CASSQRGTPGELFF. The chain recombines TRBV3-1 (or the pseudogene TRBV3-2) with TRBJ2-2; D perhaps matches TRBD2 (6 bases). The germline gives CDR1 LGHDT, CDR2 YNNKEL (reference sequence). V lost 2 bases to trimming and J lost 6 bases, with 10 bases between them. The CDR3 covers 14 residues.

V is TRBV7-9 and J is TRBJ2-1; unclear D gene. Germline lookup yields CDR1 SEHNR and CDR2 FQNEAQ (reference sequence). The CDR3 is 16 amino acids. Trimming stripped 6 bases from V and 6 bases from J, with 21 bases between. CDR3 sequence (DNA): TGTGCCAGCAGACCCGACTTTCCGGCGTTGGGCAATGAGCAGTTCTTC. The encoded protein is CASRPDFPALGNEQFF.

The V and J genes are TRBV27 and TRBJ1-4, with D perhaps matching TRBD1 (5 bases). Germline V gives CDR1 MNHEY, CDR2 SMNVEV (reference sequence). The CDR3 consists of 14 residues. Between the trimmed V and J ends, which lost 6 bases and 8 bases, there was a span of 16 bases. DNA for the CDR3: TGTGCCAGCAGCCCGGGGGACGTAAGCGAAAAACTGTTTTTT. This encodes CASSPGDVSEKLFF. Using reference TRBV27 and TRBJ1-4 for the parts outside the CDR3, the full variable domain is EAQVTQNPRYLITVTGKKLTVTCSQNMNHEYMSWYRQDPGLGLRQIYYSMNVEVTDKGDVPEGYKVSRKEKRNFPLILESPSPNQTSLYFCASSPGDVSEKLFFGSGTQLSVL.

The chain employs TRBV4-3 and TRBJ2-7; TRBD1 matches 9 bases. Germline V lookup: CDR1 LGHNA, CDR2 YSLEER. V gave up 4 bases and J gave up 3 bases; unmatched junction bases: 7. This CDR3 comprises 15 residues. This CDR3 is CASSPGQGRGYEQYF. The CDR3 nucleotides are TGCGCCAGCAGCCCGGGACAGGGAAGGGGCTACGAGCAGTACTTC.

The V and J genes are TRBV7-9 and TRBJ1-1; tentative D call: TRBD1 (6 bases). CDR1 and CDR2 from the germline V gene are SEHNR and FQNEAQ (reference sequence). CDR3 length: 13 amino acids. Trimming shortened V by 10 bases and J by 0 bases, and 12 bases separated the two germline ends. The CDR3 region is CATQGTMNTEAFF. CDR3 coding DNA: TGTGCCACCCAGGGGACCATGAACACTGAAGCTTTCTTT. The variable domain in full, with the rest retrieved from reference TRBV7-9 and TRBJ1-1, is DTGVSQNPRHKITKRGQNVTFRCDPISEHNRLYWYRQTLGQGPEFLTYFQNEAQLEKSRLLSDRFSAERPKGSFSTLEIQRTEQGDSAMYLCATQGTMNTEAFFGQGTRLTVV.

The chain uses TRBV19 and TRBJ2-3; weak D call: TRBD2 (5 bases). V gave up 0 bases and J gave up 6 bases, with 10 bases separating them. This CDR3 has 14 amino acids. The V gene's germline CDR1 is LNHDA and CDR2 SQIVND (reference sequence). The CDR3 spells CASSIERTGDTQYF. In nucleotides, the CDR3 is TGTGCCAGTAGTATAGAGCGGACTGGGGATACGCAGTATTTT. The full variable domain, rest sourced from reference TRBV19 and TRBJ2-3, is DGGITQSPKYLFRKEGQNVTLSCEQNLNHDAMYWYRQDPGQGLRLIYYSQIVNDFQKGDIAEGYSVSREKKESFPLTVTSAQKNPTAFYLCASSIERTGDTQYFGPGTRLTVL.

The chain uses TRBV6-5 and TRBJ2-5, with TRBD1 identical over 7 bases. From germline, CDR1 is MNHEY and CDR2 SVGAGI. The CDR3 has 15 amino acids. Trimming at V came to 6 bases and at J to 0 bases, leaving 7 bases not matched to a gene. This CDR3 reads CASRKDRPYQETQYF. CDR3 nucleotides: TGTGCCAGCAGAAAGGACAGGCCGTACCAAGAGACCCAGTACTTC.

The rearrangement joins TRBV6-2 or TRBV6-3 to TRBJ2-7; 8 bases fit TRBD1. The CDR3 covers 15 residues. In germline, CDR1 is MNHEY, CDR2 SVGEGT. The V and J ends lost 5 bases and 3 bases, in that order; junction bases with no gene match: 9. CDR3 amino acids: CASSGWTGSFYEQYF. The CDR3 DNA reads as TGTGCCAGCAGTGGATGGACAGGGAGTTTCTACGAGCAGTACTTC.

This chain uses TRBV4-3 with TRBJ1-1; TRBD1 matches 7 bases. The CDR3 consists of 17 residues. Germline V gene data show CDR1 as LGHNA and CDR2 as YSLEER. The V and J ends lost 2 bases and 0 bases, in that order; junction bases with no gene match: 9. The CDR3 DNA sequence: TGCGCCAGCAGCCAATTCCCAGGGGGTGGGCTGAACACTGAAGCTTTCTTT. It specifies CASSQFPGGGLNTEAFF.

The V and J genes are TRBV6-1 and TRBJ1-2, with D possibly matching TRBD1 (5 bases). Germline V gives CDR1 MNHNS, CDR2 SASEGT. V was cut by 3 bases and J by 5 bases, with 13 bases left in between. CDR3 length: 14 residues. CDR3 sequence reads: CASSESGTWYGYTF. The CDR3 bases are TGTGCCAGCAGTGAGTCGGGGACTTGGTATGGCTACACCTTC.

This CDR3 reads CASSFRWDSRGAGELFF. CDR3 coding DNA: TGTGCCAGCAGCTTTAGGTGGGACTCGAGAGGGGCCGGGGAGCTGTTTTTT. The gene calls are TRBV7-8 and TRBJ2-2; possible D gene TRBD2, 6 bases. The CDR3 covers 17 residues. Germline assignment: CDR1 SGHVS and CDR2 FQNEAQ. The V and J ends lost 3 bases and 6 bases respectively, with 20 bases between them.

The rearrangement uses TRBV10-3 and TRBJ1-2, with 7 bases that match TRBD1. The CDR3 has 14 residues. V shed 7 bases, J shed 7 bases, and the junction held 12 bases outside the gene matches. Germline CDR1 reads ENHRY; CDR2 reads SYGVKD. CDR3 amino acids: CAIMSTGKDSGYTF. The DNA of the CDR3 is TGTGCCATCATGTCGACAGGGAAGGATTCTGGCTACACCTTC.

This sequence joins TRBV7-2 and TRBJ2-7, with D tentatively TRBD1 (5 bases). V lost 1 base to trimming and J lost 2 bases, with 9 bases between them. Germline assignment: CDR1 SGHTA and CDR2 FQGNSA. The CDR3 runs 14 residues. In DNA, the CDR3 is TGTGCCAGCAGCTTAGGATGGGGCACCTACGAGCAGTACTTC. Protein: CASSLGWGTYEQYF.

The CDR3 DNA sequence: TGTGCCAGCAGCGCTCGGGGGGGTGATGGCTACACCTTC. Encoded protein: CASSARGGDGYTF. The chain recombines TRBV5-5 with TRBJ1-2; D possibly corresponds to TRBD1 (5 bases). This CDR3 has 13 residues. In germline, CDR1 is SGHKS, CDR2 YYEKEE (reference sequence). V lost 4 bases, J lost 6 bases, and 13 bases lay in between. The variable domain in full, completed from reference TRBV5-5 and TRBJ1-2, reads DAGVTQSPTHLIKTRGQQVTLRCSPISGHKSVSWYQQVLGQGPQFIFQYYEKEERGRGNFPDRFSARQFPNYSSELNVNALLLGDSALYLCASSARGGDGYTFGSGTRLTVV.

This chain connects TRBV23-1 to TRBJ1-5; D not resolved. TRBV23-1 is marked as an open reading frame, function uncertain. Trimming stripped 4 bases from V and 1 base from J, with 20 bases between. The CDR3 has 18 residues. The CDR3 here is CASSLPPRVQVSNQPQHF. The CDR3 DNA reads as TGCGCCAGCAGTCTTCCTCCCCGCGTTCAGGTAAGCAATCAGCCCCAGCATTTT.

For the CDR3, the DNA is TGTGCCTGGAGTGTGTACAGTGTCAGGGGTCAGCCCCAGCATTTT. It yields the protein CAWSVYSVRGQPQHF. The chain links TRBV30 to TRBJ1-5; possibly TRBD1 for D (6 bases). CDR3 length equals 15 residues. Deletions cut 0 bases from V and 6 bases from J, with 15 bases between. The germline CDR1 and CDR2 sequences are GTSNPN and SVGIG (reference sequence).

The chain uses TRBV5-6 and TRBJ2-3; TRBD1 is a possible D gene (6 bases). The CDR3 extends over 16 amino acids. V lost 0 bases and J lost 2, with 13 bases in between. Germline CDR1 SGHDT, CDR2 YYEEEE. The DNA of the CDR3 is TGTGCCAGCAGCTTGGACGTCAGGGGTCCCACAGATACGCAGTATTTT. Amino acids: CASSLDVRGPTDTQYF. Full variable domain (missing parts from reference TRBV5-6 and TRBJ2-3): DAGVTQSPTHLIKTRGQQVTLRCSPKSGHDTVSWYQQALGQGPQFIFQYYEEEERQRGNFPDRFSGHQFPNYSSELNVNALLLGDSALYLCASSLDVRGPTDTQYFGPGTRLTVL.

In its sample, this clone was seen a few times. The chain joins TRBV18 to TRBJ2-1, with TRBD1 matching 10 bases. CDR3 length equals 19 residues. Per the germline V gene, CDR1 is KGHSH and CDR2 is LQKENI. After removal of 3 bases from V and 3 bases from J, the junction contained 14 bases not matched to a gene. In DNA, the CDR3 is TGTGCCAGCTCACCGTCGGCACTACCGGGACAGGGGATCTACAATGAGCAGTTCTTC. Protein product: CASSPSALPGQGIYNEQFF.

V and J are TRBV7-2 and TRBJ2-1; 15 bases agree with TRBD2. The CDR3 loop spans 17 amino acids. Looked up from germline, CDR1 is SGHTA and CDR2 is FQGNSA. The J segment lost 9 bases and the V segment lost 3 bases, leaving 9 bases of the junction unmatched. This CDR3 is CASSFRTSGRADGEQFF. In nucleotides, the CDR3 is TGTGCCAGCAGCTTTAGGACTAGCGGGAGGGCCGATGGTGAGCAGTTCTTC.

The table lists this clone with a count of one. This sequence joins TRBV2 and TRBJ2-3; TRBD2 aligns across 13 bases. The CDR3 length is 23 residues. CDR1 and CDR2 from the germline V gene are SNHLY and FYNNEI. V was clipped by 6 bases and J by 4 bases; unmatched bases: 28. The CDR3 bases are TGTGCCAGCAGCGAGCCCTACGGGTGGGGACTAGCGGGAATTGGCCCAGGCCCAGATACGCAGTATTTT. It translates to CASSEPYGWGLAGIGPGPDTQYF. The whole variable domain, filled in from reference TRBV2 and TRBJ2-3, reads EPEVTQTPSHQVTQMGQEVILRCVPISNHLYFYWYRQILGQKVEFLVSFYNNEISEKSEIFDDQFSVERPDGSNFTLKIRSTKLEDSAMYFCASSEPYGWGLAGIGPGPDTQYFGPGTRLTVL.

This clone has more than one count but fewer than ten. The chain uses TRBV6-5 and TRBJ1-2; D perhaps matches TRBD1 (5 bases). CDR1 is MNHEY, CDR2 SVGAGI, per germline. The CDR3 covers 14 residues. V lost 4 bases to trimming and J lost 4 bases, with 13 bases between them. The CDR3: CASSLRRDSYGYTF. CDR3 DNA: TGTGCCAGCAGTTTACGCCGAGACAGCTATGGCTACACCTTC.

CDR3 bases: TGTGCCAGCACCCCCGGGTGGGGACTAGCGGGAGCCCATAGTCCTGATACGCAGTATTTT. As protein: CASTPGWGLAGAHSPDTQYF. The chain joins TRBV6-2 or TRBV6-3 to TRBJ2-3; 14 positions match TRBD2. V lost 7 bases to trimming and J lost 6 bases; unmatched junction nucleotides: 21. The CDR3 is made up of 20 amino acids. The germline V gene encodes CDR1 MNHEY and CDR2 SVGEGT.

V usage is TRBV27 and J usage is TRBJ2-7; 9 nucleotides align to TRBD1. Per germline, CDR1 MNHEY and CDR2 SMNVEV (reference sequence). The CDR3 is made up of 14 amino acids. V shed 6 bases, J shed 5 bases, and the junction held 8 bases outside the gene matches. This CDR3 is CASRRQGVIHEQYF. CDR3 nucleotide sequence: TGTGCCAGCAGACGACAGGGGGTGATACACGAGCAGTACTTC.

This chain uses TRBV19 with TRBJ1-5; D not resolved. The V end was cut by 5 bases, the J end by 5 bases, with 7 bases between. The germline V gene encodes CDR1 LNHDA and CDR2 SQIVND (reference sequence). The CDR3 has 12 residues. The CDR3 loop is CASSGEYQPQHF. The CDR3 nucleotides are TGTGCCAGTAGTGGTGAGTATCAGCCCCAGCATTTT.